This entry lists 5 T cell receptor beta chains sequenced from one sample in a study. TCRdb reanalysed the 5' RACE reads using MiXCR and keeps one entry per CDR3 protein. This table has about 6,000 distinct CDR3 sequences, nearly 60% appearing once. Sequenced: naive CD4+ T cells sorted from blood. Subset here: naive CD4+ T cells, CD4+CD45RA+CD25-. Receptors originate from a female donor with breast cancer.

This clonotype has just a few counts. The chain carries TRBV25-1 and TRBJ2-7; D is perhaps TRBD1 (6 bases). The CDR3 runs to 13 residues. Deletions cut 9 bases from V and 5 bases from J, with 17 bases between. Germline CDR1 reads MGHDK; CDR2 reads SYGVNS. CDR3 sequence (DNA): TGTGCCAGGACCTCAGACAGGCGAAACGAGCAGTACGTC. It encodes CARTSDRRNEQYV.

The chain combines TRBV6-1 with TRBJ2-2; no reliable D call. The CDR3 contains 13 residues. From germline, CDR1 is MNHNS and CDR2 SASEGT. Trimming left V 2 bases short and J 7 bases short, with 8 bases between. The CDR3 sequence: CASSERMNGELFF. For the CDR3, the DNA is TGTGCCAGCAGTGAAAGGATGAACGGGGAGCTGTTTTTT.

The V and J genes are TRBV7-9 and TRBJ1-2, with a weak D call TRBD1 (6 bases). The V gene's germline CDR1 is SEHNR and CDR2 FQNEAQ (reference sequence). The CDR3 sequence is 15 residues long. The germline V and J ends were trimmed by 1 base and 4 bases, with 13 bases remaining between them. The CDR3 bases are TGTGCCAGCAGCTTAGAGGGGGGAGAGATCTATGGCTACACCTTC. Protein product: CASSLEGGEIYGYTF.

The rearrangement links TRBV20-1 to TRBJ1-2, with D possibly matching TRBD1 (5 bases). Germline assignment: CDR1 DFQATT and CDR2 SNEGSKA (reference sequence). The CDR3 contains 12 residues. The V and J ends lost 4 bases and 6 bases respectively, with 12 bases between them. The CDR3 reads CSAKGHYDGYTF. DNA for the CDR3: TGCAGTGCTAAAGGACATTACGATGGCTACACCTTC.

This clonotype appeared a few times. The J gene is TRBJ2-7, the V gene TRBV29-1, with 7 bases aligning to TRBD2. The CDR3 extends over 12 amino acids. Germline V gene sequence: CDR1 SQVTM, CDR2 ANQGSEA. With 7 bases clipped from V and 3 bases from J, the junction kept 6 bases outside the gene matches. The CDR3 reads CSASGDYYEQYF. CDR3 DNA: TGCAGCGCAAGCGGGGACTACTACGAGCAGTACTTC.